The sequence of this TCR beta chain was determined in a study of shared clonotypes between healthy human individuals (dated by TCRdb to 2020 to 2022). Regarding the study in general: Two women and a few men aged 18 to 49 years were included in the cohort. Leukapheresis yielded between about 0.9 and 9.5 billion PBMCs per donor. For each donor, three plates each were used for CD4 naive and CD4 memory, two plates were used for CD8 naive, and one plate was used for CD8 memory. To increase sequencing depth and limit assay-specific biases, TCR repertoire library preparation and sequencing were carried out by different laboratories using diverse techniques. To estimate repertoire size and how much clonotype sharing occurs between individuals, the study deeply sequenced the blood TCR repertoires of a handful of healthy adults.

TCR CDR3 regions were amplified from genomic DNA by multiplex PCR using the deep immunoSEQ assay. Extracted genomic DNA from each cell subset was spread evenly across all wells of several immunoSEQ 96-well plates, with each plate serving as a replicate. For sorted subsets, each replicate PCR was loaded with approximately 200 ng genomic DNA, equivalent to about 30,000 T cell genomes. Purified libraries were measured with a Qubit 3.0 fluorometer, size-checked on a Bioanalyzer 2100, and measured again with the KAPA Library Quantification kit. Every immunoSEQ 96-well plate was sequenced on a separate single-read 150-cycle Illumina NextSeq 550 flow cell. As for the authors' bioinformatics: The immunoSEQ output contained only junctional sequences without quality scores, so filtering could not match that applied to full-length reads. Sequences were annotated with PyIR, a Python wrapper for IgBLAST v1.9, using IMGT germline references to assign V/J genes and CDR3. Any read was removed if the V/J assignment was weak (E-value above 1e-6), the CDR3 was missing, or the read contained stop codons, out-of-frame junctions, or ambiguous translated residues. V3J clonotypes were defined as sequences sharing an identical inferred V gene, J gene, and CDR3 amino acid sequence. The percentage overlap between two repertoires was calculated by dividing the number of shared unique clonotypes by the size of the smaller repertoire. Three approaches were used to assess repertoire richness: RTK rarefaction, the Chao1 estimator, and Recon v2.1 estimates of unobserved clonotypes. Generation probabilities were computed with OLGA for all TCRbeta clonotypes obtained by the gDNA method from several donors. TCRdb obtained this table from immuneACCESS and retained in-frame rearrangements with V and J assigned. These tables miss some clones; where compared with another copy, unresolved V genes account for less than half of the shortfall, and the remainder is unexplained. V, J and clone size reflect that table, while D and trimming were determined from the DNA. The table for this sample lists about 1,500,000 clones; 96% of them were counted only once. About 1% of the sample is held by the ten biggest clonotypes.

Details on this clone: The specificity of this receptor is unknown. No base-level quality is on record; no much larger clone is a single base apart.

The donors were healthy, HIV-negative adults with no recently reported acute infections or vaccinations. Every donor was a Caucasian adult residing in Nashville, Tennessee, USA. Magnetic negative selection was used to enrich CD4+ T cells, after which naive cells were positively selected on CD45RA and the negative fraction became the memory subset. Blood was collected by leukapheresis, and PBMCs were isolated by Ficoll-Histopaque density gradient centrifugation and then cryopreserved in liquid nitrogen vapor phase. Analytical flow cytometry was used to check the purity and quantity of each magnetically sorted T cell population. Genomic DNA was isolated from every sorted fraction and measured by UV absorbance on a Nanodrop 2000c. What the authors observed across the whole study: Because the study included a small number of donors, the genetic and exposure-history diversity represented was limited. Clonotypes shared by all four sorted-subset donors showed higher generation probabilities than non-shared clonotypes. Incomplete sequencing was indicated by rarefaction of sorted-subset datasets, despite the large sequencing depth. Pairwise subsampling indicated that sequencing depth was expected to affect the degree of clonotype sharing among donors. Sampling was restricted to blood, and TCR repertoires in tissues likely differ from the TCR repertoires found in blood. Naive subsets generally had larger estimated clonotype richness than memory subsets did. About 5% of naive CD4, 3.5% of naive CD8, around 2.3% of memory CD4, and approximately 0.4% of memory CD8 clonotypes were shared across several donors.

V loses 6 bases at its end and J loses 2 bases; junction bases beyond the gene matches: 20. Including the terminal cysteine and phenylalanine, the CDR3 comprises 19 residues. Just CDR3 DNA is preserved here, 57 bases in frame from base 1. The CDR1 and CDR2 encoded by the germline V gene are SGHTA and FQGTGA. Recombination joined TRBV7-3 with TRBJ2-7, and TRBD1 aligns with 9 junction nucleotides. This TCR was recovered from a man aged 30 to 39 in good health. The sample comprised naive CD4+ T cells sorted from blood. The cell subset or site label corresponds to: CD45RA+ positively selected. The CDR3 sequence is CASRGGGTGTCSGTYEQYF. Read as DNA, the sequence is TGTGCCAGCAGAGGGGGCGGGACAGGGACATGTAGCGGCACCTACGAGCAGTACTTC.